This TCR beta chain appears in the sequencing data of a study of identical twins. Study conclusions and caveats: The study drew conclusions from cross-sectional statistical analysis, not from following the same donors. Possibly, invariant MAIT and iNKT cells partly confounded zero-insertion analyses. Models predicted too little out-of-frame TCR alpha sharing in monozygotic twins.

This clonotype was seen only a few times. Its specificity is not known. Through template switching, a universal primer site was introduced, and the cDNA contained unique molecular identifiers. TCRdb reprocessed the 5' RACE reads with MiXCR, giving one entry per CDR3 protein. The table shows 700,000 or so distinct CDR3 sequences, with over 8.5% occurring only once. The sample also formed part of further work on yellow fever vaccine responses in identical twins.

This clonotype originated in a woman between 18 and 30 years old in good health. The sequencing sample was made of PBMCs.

The CDR3 spells CASSSSGLAGGTTYEQYF. The CDR3 nucleotides read TGTGCCAGCAGTTCCTCGGGACTAGCGGGAGGCACAACCTACGAGCAGTACTTC. The chain employs TRBV27 and TRBJ2-7; 15 nucleotides align to TRBD2. The CDR3 is 18 residues long. Germline V gene sequence: CDR1 MNHEY, CDR2 SMNVEV (reference sequence). V gave up 4 bases and J gave up 2 bases; unmatched junction bases: 9.